The rows below give T cell receptor beta chains drawn from one sample of a study of shared clonotypes between healthy human individuals. Measured with immunoSEQ multiplex PCR; TCRdb has only the in-frame clones, and not every one. This sample carries some 2,500,000 clones, about nine tenths of them seen once, and the ten largest clones take about 0.36%. Sequencing was performed on naive CD4+ T cells from PBMCs. These receptor sequences come from a young man in good health. Some clones in this sample may be carry-over from other donors' samples. CDR3s include the opening cysteine and the closing phenylalanine or tryptophan. A D gene is named only where the DNA matches it firmly. Size values are once, few and many counts, or a class for expanded clones, and some rows have none.

D gene: NA
J gene: TRBJ2-5
V gene: TRBV2
clone size: NA
CDR3 protein: CASSALTDQETQYF
CDR3 DNA: TGTGCCAGCAGTGCTTTGACAGACCAAGAGACCCAGTACTTC

D gene: TRBD2
J gene: TRBJ2-3
V gene: TRBV7-3
clone size: NA
CDR3 protein: CASSLGGREADTQYF
CDR3 DNA: TGTGCCAGCAGCTTAGGAGGGAGGGAGGCAGATACGCAGTATTTT

D gene: TRBD2
J gene: TRBJ2-1
V gene: TRBV19
clone size: NA
CDR3 protein: CASSMGLAGGGHNEQFF
CDR3 DNA: TGTGCCAGTAGTATGGGACTAGCGGGAGGGGGCCACAATGAGCAGTTCTTC

D gene: NA
J gene: TRBJ2-1
V gene: TRBV19
clone size: once
CDR3 protein: CASSIGPRGEQFF
CDR3 DNA: TGTGCCAGTAGTATCGGCCCCCGGGGTGAGCAGTTCTTC

D gene: TRBD1
J gene: TRBJ2-2
V gene: TRBV28
clone size: few
CDR3 protein: CASRAGGNTGELFF
CDR3 DNA: TGTGCCAGCAGGGCAGGGGGGAACACCGGGGAGCTGTTTTTT

D gene: NA
J gene: TRBJ2-2
V gene: TRBV7-7
clone size: once
CDR3 protein: CASSFNVNTGELFF
CDR3 DNA: TGTGCCAGCAGCTTTAACGTAAACACCGGGGAGCTGTTTTTT

D gene: NA
J gene: TRBJ2-7
V gene: TRBV28
clone size: NA
CDR3 protein: CASSLTGPTYEQYF
CDR3 DNA: TGTGCCAGCAGTCTCACGGGACCAACCTACGAGCAGTACTTC

D gene: NA
J gene: TRBJ1-2
V gene: TRBV28
clone size: NA
CDR3 protein: CASSLYGTLVYGYTF
CDR3 DNA: TGTGCCAGCAGTTTGTATGGGACACTTGTCTATGGCTACACCTTC

D gene: NA
J gene: TRBJ2-3
V gene: TRBV20-1
clone size: NA
CDR3 protein: CSLDRTDTQYF
CDR3 DNA: TGCAGTTTAGACCGCACAGATACGCAGTATTTT

D gene: NA
J gene: TRBJ1-2
V gene: TRBV28
clone size: NA
CDR3 protein: CASSLTPGDGYTF
CDR3 DNA: TGTGCCAGCAGTTTAACCCCCGGGGATGGCTACACCTTC

D gene: TRBD1
J gene: TRBJ2-7
V gene: TRBV5-4
clone size: NA
CDR3 protein: CASSLEGRDRGDEQYF
CDR3 DNA: TGTGCCAGCAGCTTGGAGGGGAGGGACAGGGGGGACGAGCAGTACTTC

D gene: NA
J gene: TRBJ2-5
V gene: TRBV5-5
clone size: NA
CDR3 protein: CASSPGLLETQYF
CDR3 DNA: TGTGCCAGCAGCCCGGGACTCTTAGAGACCCAGTACTTC

D gene: NA
J gene: TRBJ2-1
V gene: TRBV7-3
clone size: NA
CDR3 protein: CASSPGLALGDEQFF
CDR3 DNA: TGTGCCAGCAGCCCAGGGCTAGCATTGGGGGATGAGCAGTTCTTC